This T cell receptor (beta chain) stems from a study of Tregs in tolerant kidney transplant recipients. Germline CDR1 is SGHDT and CDR2 is YYEEEE. Trimming took 3 bases from V and 4 from J; bases not matched to a gene: 7. CDR3 length: 15 residues. Data came from immunoSEQ multiplex PCR; TCRdb stores just in-frame clones and leaves some out. The sample lists about 72,000 clones; roughly 92% were seen once. The chain is built from TRBV5-6 and TRBJ2-3, with 8 bases lining up with TRBD2. This sample comprised CD8+ T cells from blood, obtained before the transplant. This TCR derives from a human donor who received a combined kidney and bone marrow transplant. DNA of the CDR3: TGTGCCAGCAGCTCCGGGAGGGATATACCAGATACGCAGTATTTT. Residues: CASSSGRDIPDTQYF. Supplemented by reference TRBV5-6 and TRBJ2-3, the full variable domain reads DAGVTQSPTHLIKTRGQQVTLRCSPKSGHDTVSWYQQALGQGPQFIFQYYEEEERQRGNFPDRFSGHQFPNYSSELNVNALLLGDSALYLCASSSGRDIPDTQYFGPGTRLTVL.